The clone carrying this TCR beta chain was detected only a few times. The antigen remains unidentified. These data come from a study of T cell responses to AZD1222 COVID-19 vaccine. Background on the study: Doses given second, at about 4 or about 12 weeks, were pooled.

Germline values: CDR1 SGHTA, CDR2 FQGNSA. The V gene end was trimmed by 6 bases and the J gene end by 0 bases; junction bases not matched to a gene: 15. The CDR3 sequence is 18 residues long. Using immunoSEQ multiplex PCR, the repertoire was profiled, and TCRdb retains in-frame clones only, with some absent. The repertoire holds some 120,000 clones, with roughly nine tenths as singletons. Findings and limits, study-wide: Without day 14 samples, only post-peak T cell repertoires were studied. Donors in the cohort were predominantly white British and more often female, and clonal diversity was possibly underestimated.

Sequenced here: peripheral blood, sampled on day 0 of AZD1222 vaccination. The receptor comes from an adult in good health. The genes are TRBV7-2 and TRBJ1-1; 8 bases are a match to TRBD1. The CDR3 spells CASRPRGGAGQVNTEAFF. The DNA of the CDR3 is TGTGCCAGCAGGCCCCGGGGTGGGGCGGGACAGGTGAACACTGAAGCTTTCTTT.